This T cell receptor (beta chain) was documented in a study of blood T cell repertoires in COVID-19. Study summary: Collection of acute and convalescent COVID-19 samples took place in the United States, Italy and Spain.

In the authors' methods: It was from reference gene primer amplification that nucleated cell counts were estimated. Clones were read by immunoSEQ multiplex PCR, and TCRdb kept only the in-frame ones, dropping some. The DNA gave D and trimming, while V, J and clone size come from that table. Of hundreds of thousands of clones detected, 70% to 90% appear once; the ten largest clones hold roughly 3%. V lost 6 bases and J lost 6; bases outside the gene matches: 2. CDR3 size: 10 residues. The V gene's germline CDR1 is DFQATT and CDR2 SNEGSKA (reference sequence). The sample comprised peripheral blood. This sequence originates from a man between 18 and 35 years old with active or convalescent COVID-19. V and J are TRBV20-1 and TRBJ2-7; 7 nucleotides line up with TRBD1. The CDR3 coding sequence is TGCAGTGCCGGACAGGCCGAGCAGTACTTC. Protein product: CSAGQAEQYF.